The 22 T cell receptor beta chains reported below all come from one sample, sequenced in a study of identifying expanded T cells in peripheral blood (dated by TCRdb to about 2019). The library was obtained by the immunoSEQ multiplex PCR assay. TCRdb holds this immuneACCESS table with in-frame rearrangements only. Some clones are missing; in checked studies, unresolved V genes explain under half, and the rest has no known cause. Here the sample has under 130,000 clones; around 89% occur a single time. The leading ten clones occupy approximately 16% of the sample. Material for sequencing was blood. The receptors here all came from a person aged 18 to 75 in good health.

The chain uses TRBV4-1 and TRBJ2-1; 9 nucleotides agree with TRBD2. The CDR3 is 15 amino acids. V gave up 6 bases and J gave up 4 bases; unmatched junction bases: 7. Germline values: CDR1 MGHRA, CDR2 YSYEKL. Written as DNA, the CDR3 is TGCGCCAGCAGTCTTAGCGGGGGCCGATACAATGAGCAGTTCTTC. Translated: CASSLSGGRYNEQFF.

This clone was counted only a few times. The genes are TRBV7-9 and TRBJ1-1; D gene unclear. This CDR3 has 13 residues. Trimming removed 2 bases from V and 6 bases from J, with 10 bases in between. Germline V gene data show CDR1 as SEHNR and CDR2 as FQNEAQ (reference sequence). As DNA, the CDR3 is TGTGCCAGCAGCTTACTCACAGCCGCTGAAGCTTTCTTT. Translating gives CASSLLTAAEAFF.

Written as DNA, the CDR3 is TGTGCCAGCAGCTTGGTAGCAGACTATGGCTACACCTTC. Residues: CASSLVADYGYTF. The chain carries TRBV5-5 and TRBJ1-2; no clear D. This CDR3 is built from 13 residues. Germline V gene data show CDR1 as SGHKS and CDR2 as YYEKEE (reference sequence). Deletions cut 0 bases from V and 3 bases from J, with 6 bases between. Using reference TRBV5-5 and TRBJ1-2 for the parts outside the CDR3, the full variable domain is DAGVTQSPTHLIKTRGQQVTLRCSPISGHKSVSWYQQVLGQGPQFIFQYYEKEERGRGNFPDRFSARQFPNYSSELNVNALLLGDSALYLCASSLVADYGYTFGSGTRLTVV.

The chain recombines TRBV5-4 with TRBJ1-6; 7 nucleotides line up with TRBD1. Per the germline V gene, CDR1 is SGHNT and CDR2 is YYREEE (reference sequence). The CDR3 is made up of 14 amino acids. Unmatched junction bases numbered 5, after V lost 4 bases and J lost 7 bases. The CDR3 nucleotides read TGTGCCAGCAGCACTGGACAGGAAAATTCACCCCTCCACTTT. Translating gives CASSTGQENSPLHF.

The chain has TRBV5-1 and TRBJ2-5, with D perhaps matching TRBD1 (6 bases). The CDR3 is made up of 13 amino acids. Germline CDR1 SGHRS, CDR2 YFSETQ. The V end lost 3 bases, the J end lost 5 bases, and 11 bases lay between the germline ends. CDR3 coding DNA: TGCGCCAGCAGCTATCAGGGGTGGGAGACCCAGTACTTC. This codes for CASSYQGWETQYF.

This rearrangement joins TRBV7-9 to TRBJ2-1, with D perhaps assigned TRBD1 or TRBD2 (6 bases each). The CDR3 runs to 15 residues. The germline V gene has CDR1 SEHNR and CDR2 FQNEAQ (reference sequence). The V end lost 0 bases, the J end lost 8 bases, and 14 bases lay between the germline ends. The DNA of the CDR3 is TGTGCCAGCAGCTTAGCAAGGGGGGTTGGGGATGAGCAGTTCTTC. Its translation is CASSLARGVGDEQFF.

The chain recombines TRBV29-1 with TRBJ1-1; tentative D call: TRBD1 (5 bases). V was pared by 4 bases and J by 0 bases, with 9 bases between. CDR3 length: 13 residues. CDR1 is SQVTM and CDR2 is ANQGSEA in the germline V gene. The DNA of the CDR3 is TGCAGCGTTGCGGGGGTGCTGAACACTGAAGCTTTCTTT. Its translation is CSVAGVLNTEAFF. Together with reference TRBV29-1 and TRBJ1-1, the CDR3 gives the full variable domain: SAVISQKPSRDICQRGTSLTIQCQVDSQVTMMFWYRQQPGQSLTLIATANQGSEATYESGFVIDKFPISRPNLTFSTLTVSNMSPEDSSIYLCSVAGVLNTEAFFGQGTRLTVV.

V usage is TRBV11-1 and J usage is TRBJ1-1; D unresolved. The ends were cut back, 5 bases at V and 5 bases at J, with 18 bases in the middle. This CDR3 spans 15 amino acids. Per germline, CDR1 SGHAT and CDR2 FQDESV (reference sequence). In nucleotides, the CDR3 is TGTGCCAGCAGCCCTGATCGGCCACGAGGGACTGAAGCTTTCTTT. This gives the protein CASSPDRPRGTEAFF.

V is TRBV7-8 and J is TRBJ2-5; D gene uncertain. The germline CDR1 and CDR2 sequences are SGHVS and FQNEAQ. Trimming left V 1 base short and J 4 bases short, with 7 bases between. The CDR3 spans 13 residues. In DNA form, the CDR3 reads TGTGCCAGCAGCTTAGGACAAACAGAGACCCAGTACTTC. Amino acid sequence: CASSLGQTETQYF.

The gene calls are TRBV5-4 and TRBJ2-5, with 7 bases that match TRBD2. V lost 1 base, J lost 2 bases, and 2 bases stayed unmatched. Germline V gives CDR1 SGHNT, CDR2 YYREEE (reference sequence). The CDR3 totals 14 residues. The CDR3 DNA reads as TGTGCCAGCAGCTTGAATAGCGGGCAAGAGACCCAGTACTTC. Amino acids: CASSLNSGQETQYF.

CDR3 DNA: TGTGCCAGCAGTGAACGGGGGGTCTACGAGCAGTACTTC. Translated: CASSERGVYEQYF. V and J are TRBV6-1 and TRBJ2-7, with 7 bases lining up with TRBD2. Trimming at V came to 2 bases and at J to 3 bases, leaving 1 base not matched to a gene. CDR3 length: 13 amino acids. Germline CDR1 is MNHNS and CDR2 is SASEGT.

The rearrangement links TRBV4-3 to TRBJ2-3, with D perhaps given as TRBD1 or TRBD2 (6 bases each). This CDR3 is 13 amino acids long. The V end lost 4 bases, the J end lost 6 bases, and 11 bases lay between the germline ends. CDR1 is LGHNA and CDR2 is YSLEER in the germline V gene. The CDR3 nucleotides read TGCGCCAGCAGCCTTGGGGGGCAGGATACGCAGTATTTT. This sequence encodes CASSLGGQDTQYF.

V and J are TRBV5-1 and TRBJ2-6; possible D gene TRBD1, 5 bases. Germline lookup yields CDR1 SGHRS and CDR2 YFSETQ. V was cut by 4 bases and J by 0 bases, with 20 bases left in between. The CDR3 runs 19 residues. The CDR3 DNA follows: TGCGCCAGCAGCCCGGTCCCCCAGGGTGGGGCCTCTGGGGCCAACGTCCTGACTTTC. It specifies CASSPVPQGGASGANVLTF.

This chain connects TRBV11-3 to TRBJ1-4; 9 nucleotides align to TRBD1. Germline CDR1 SGHNT, CDR2 YENEEA. The CDR3 length is 16 residues. The junction had 6 bases not matched to a gene; V was cut back by 5 bases and J by 2 bases. In nucleotides, the CDR3 is TGTGCCAGCAGCGCCCGACAGGGGGGGACTAATGAAAAACTGTTTTTT. Amino acids: CASSARQGGTNEKLFF.

The genes are TRBV4-3 and TRBJ1-1; D may be TRBD1 (5 bases). Per the germline V gene, CDR1 is LGHNA and CDR2 is YSLEER. The CDR3 is 14 amino acids. V lost 6 bases to trimming and J lost 4 bases, with 15 bases between them. CDR3 region: CASRPLGEGTEAFF. Here the CDR3 DNA reads TGCGCCAGCAGACCCCTGGGGGAGGGCACTGAAGCTTTCTTT.

The chain recombines TRBV5-5 with TRBJ2-7; D may match TRBD1 or TRBD2 (5 bases each). CDR1 and CDR2 (germline): SGHKS, YYEKEE (reference sequence). The CDR3 length is 15 residues. Trimming stripped 1 base from V and 2 bases from J, with 13 bases between. The CDR3 here is CASSLYGAIPYEQYF. CDR3 DNA: TGTGCCAGCAGCTTGTACGGGGCTATCCCCTACGAGCAGTACTTC.

V and J are TRBV5-8 and TRBJ2-3, with D tentatively TRBD2 (5 bases). CDR1 is SGHTS and CDR2 is YDEGEE in the germline V gene. The V gene lost 1 base and the J gene lost 2 bases, with 14 bases spanning the gap. The CDR3 is 16 residues long. In DNA, the CDR3 is TGTGCCAGCAGCTTGACACCGGGGAAATACACAGATACGCAGTATTTT. Translated, it gives CASSLTPGKYTDTQYF.

Only one count was recorded for this clone. The rearrangement links TRBV5-1 to TRBJ2-5; 7 bases are a match to TRBD2. Per germline, CDR1 SGHRS and CDR2 YFSETQ. J gave up 1 base and V 0 bases, and 9 bases lay outside the gene matches. This CDR3 is 17 amino acids long. The CDR3 protein is CASSLGHGSGFQETQYF. The CDR3 DNA reads as TGCGCCAGCAGCTTGGGGCACGGTAGCGGGTTCCAAGAGACCCAGTACTTC.

The chain recombines TRBV7-9 with TRBJ2-3; D might be TRBD1 (6 bases). Between the trimmed V and J ends, which lost 5 bases and 2 bases, there was a span of 14 bases. The CDR3 is 15 amino acids. The germline V gene encodes CDR1 SEHNR and CDR2 FQNEAQ (reference sequence). DNA of the CDR3: TGTGCCAGCAGCCCAGGGGACCTAAACACAGATACGCAGTATTTT. This codes for CASSPGDLNTDTQYF.

This clone was observed a single time. This chain uses TRBV25-1 with TRBJ2-5, with TRBD1 matching over 7 bases. The CDR3 consists of 15 residues. The V and J ends lost 2 bases and 5 bases, in that order; junction bases with no gene match: 8. Germline CDR1 MGHDK, CDR2 SYGVNS. The CDR3 sequence: CASSELGGRDETQYF. CDR3 nucleotides: TGTGCCAGCAGTGAACTAGGGGGCCGCGACGAGACCCAGTACTTC.

V usage is TRBV11-2 and J usage is TRBJ2-5, with D unclear. Trimming cost V 3 bases and J 3 bases, with 14 bases left between them. Germline lookup yields CDR1 SGHAT and CDR2 FQNNGV. The CDR3 has 15 residues. The DNA for the CDR3 is TGTGCCAGCAGCTTTGCCCCAAGCGCGAAAGAGACCCAGTACTTC. Its translation is CASSFAPSAKETQYF.

V is TRBV10-3 and J is TRBJ2-7; 7 nucleotides align to TRBD2. The ends lost 7 bases at V and 2 bases at J; junction bases unmatched: 5. CDR1 is ENHRY, CDR2 SYGVKD, per germline. The CDR3 runs 13 residues. The CDR3 region is CAINHGGTYEQYF. The CDR3 nucleotides read TGTGCCATCAATCACGGGGGGACCTACGAGCAGTACTTC.